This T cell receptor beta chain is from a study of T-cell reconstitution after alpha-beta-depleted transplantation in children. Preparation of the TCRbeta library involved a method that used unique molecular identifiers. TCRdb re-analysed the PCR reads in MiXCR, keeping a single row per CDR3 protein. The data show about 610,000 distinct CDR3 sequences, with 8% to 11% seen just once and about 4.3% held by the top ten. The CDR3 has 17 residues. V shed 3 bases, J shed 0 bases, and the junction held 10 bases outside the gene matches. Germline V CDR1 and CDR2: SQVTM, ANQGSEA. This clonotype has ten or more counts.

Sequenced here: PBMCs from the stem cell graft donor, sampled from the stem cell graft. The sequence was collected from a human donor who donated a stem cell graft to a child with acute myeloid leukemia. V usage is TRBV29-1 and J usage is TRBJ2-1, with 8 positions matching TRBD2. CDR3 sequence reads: CSVDQAGATYSYNEQFF. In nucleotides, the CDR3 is TGCAGCGTTGATCAAGCGGGGGCAACGTACTCCTACAATGAGCAGTTCTTC.